This is a list of T cell receptor beta chains from one sample in a study of CD4 T cells in relation to SARS-CoV-2 and coronaviruses. The method was immunoSEQ multiplex PCR; TCRdb's version includes in-frame clones alone and lacks a portion of them. In the table there are about 68,000 clones, over 85% of which are singletons. The sample consisted of naive CD4+ T cells from PBMCs. These receptors were collected from a human donor in good health. CDR3s leave out the opening cysteine and the closing phenylalanine or tryptophan. Size is omitted from some rows. Given values are once, few, many or a class for expanded clones.

clone_size	v_call	j_call	cdr3_aa
-	TRBV7-3	TRBJ2-1	ASSIRNSYNEQF
-	TRBV29-1	TRBJ2-6	SVEESSRTTGANVLT
-	TRBV18	TRBJ1-4	ASSPEDWSEKLF
-	TRBV21-1	TRBJ2-7	ASSRVSSYEQY
-	TRBV11-1	TRBJ1-1	ASSPRDTKAEAF
-	TRBV9	TRBJ1-1	ASSVRSLTEAF
-	TRBV2	TRBJ1-1	ASSEGSTRGAEAF
-	TRBV4-3	TRBJ1-5	ASSLQSNQPQH
-	TRBV21-1	TRBJ2-1	ASSLRLGRDNNEQF
-	TRBV18	TRBJ2-2	ASSPVHSNTGELF
-	TRBV6-2/TRBV6-3	TRBJ1-5	ASSYGQGHQPQH
-	TRBV9	TRBJ1-3	ASSTQGDSGNTIY
-	TRBV24-1	TRBJ2-2	ATSEAGLAPPWGELF
-	TRBV7-2	TRBJ2-3	ASSLATDTQY
-	TRBV24-1	TRBJ2-1	ATSDITGGEQF
-	TRBV6-1	TRBJ1-3	ASSDTFSGNTIY
-	TRBV9	TRBJ2-2	ASNRGNTGELF
-	TRBV3-1/TRBV3-2	TRBJ2-2	ASSTRGLRGELF
-	TRBV5-1	TRBJ2-3	ASSLRDTDTQY
-	TRBV7-9	TRBJ2-4	ASSYDGQTPY
once	TRBV28	TRBJ2-7	ASSLRQYEQY
-	TRBV19	TRBJ1-5	ASAPLGRGRDQPQH
-	TRBV5-8	TRBJ1-2	ASSGGERGRRNGYT
once	TRBV2	TRBJ2-5	ASSEILEETQY
-	TRBV4-3	TRBJ2-2	ASRQNRPGGFRLF
-	TRBV19	TRBJ2-7	ASSMDVPSSYEQY
-	TRBV24-1	TRBJ2-1	ATSDGAGTGLREQF